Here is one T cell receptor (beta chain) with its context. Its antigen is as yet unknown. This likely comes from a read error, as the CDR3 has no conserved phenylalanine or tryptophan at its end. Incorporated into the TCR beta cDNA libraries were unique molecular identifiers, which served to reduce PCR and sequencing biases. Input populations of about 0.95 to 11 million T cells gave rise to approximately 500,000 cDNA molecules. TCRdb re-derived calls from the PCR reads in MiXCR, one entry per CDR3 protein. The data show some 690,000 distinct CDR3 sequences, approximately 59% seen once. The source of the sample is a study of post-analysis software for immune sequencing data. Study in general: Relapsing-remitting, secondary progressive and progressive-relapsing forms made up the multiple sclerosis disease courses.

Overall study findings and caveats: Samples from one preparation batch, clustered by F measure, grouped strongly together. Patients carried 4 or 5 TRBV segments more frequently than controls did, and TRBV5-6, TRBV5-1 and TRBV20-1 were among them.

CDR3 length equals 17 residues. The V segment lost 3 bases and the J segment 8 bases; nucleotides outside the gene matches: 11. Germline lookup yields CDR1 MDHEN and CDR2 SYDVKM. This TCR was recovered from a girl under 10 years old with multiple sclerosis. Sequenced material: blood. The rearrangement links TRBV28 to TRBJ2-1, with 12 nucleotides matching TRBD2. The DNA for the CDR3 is TGTGCCAGCAGTTTCCCCCTAGCGGGAGGGCCAGGTGATGAGCAGTTCCTC. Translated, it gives CASSFPLAGGPGDEQFL.